This T cell receptor beta chain originates from a study of CD8 T cells in ankylosing spondylitis. A note on this clonotype: Its antigen is unidentified.

The germline V gene encodes CDR1 SGHAT and CDR2 FQNNGV. The V segment lost 1 base and the J segment 0 bases; nucleotides outside the gene matches: 11. The CDR3 runs to 19 residues. Each CDR3 protein is one row after TCRdb ran MiXCR on the 5' RACE reads. The profile shows a few hundred thousand distinct CDR3 sequences, about 20% of them singletons. Study-level findings and limits: Clones linked to disease, bearing a CD8+ phenotype, were relatively rare in peripheral blood. Blood of patients with ankylosing spondylitis appeared to be characterized by a TCR beta motif of eight highly homologous variants.

The receptor comes from a male donor with ankylosing spondylitis or in good health (not recorded which). The gene calls are TRBV11-2 and TRBJ1-5; 8 bases line up with TRBD1. The material sequenced was blood, either unsorted or a sorted T cell fraction (not recorded which). The CDR3 DNA follows: TGTGCCAGCAGCTTAGTCCCTGTGACAGGGGCCATTAGCAATCAGCCCCAGCATTTT. Its protein product is CASSLVPVTGAISNQPQHF.